This TCR beta chain was identified in a study of blood T cell repertoires in COVID-19 (dated by TCRdb to about 2020). In the study overall: Samples covering the acute and convalescent phases of COVID-19 were provided by collaborators in the United States, Italy and Spain. The prospective study material was composed of cDNA or gDNA derived from T cells, B-cell-depleted T cells, or PBMCs. Subjects who had been exposed to COVID-19, were actively infected with it, or had recovered from it provided the deeply sampled blood TCRbeta repertoires that made up the dataset. The repertoires were released in a freely available public database intended as a resource for research on the immune response to SARS-CoV-2. Samples were obtained from the ongoing ImmuneRACE study (first 160 participants) and from 1,254 subjects provided by 6 global collaborators. Nearly every sample came with metadata listing a de-identified subject ID, COVID-19 status, age in years and sex. Where HLA class I and class II types were available, the types were taken from metadata supplied by the sample provider, not from assay-based typing. The paper as a whole reports these results and caveats: Clinical and demographic metadata were provided uncurated, with the amount varying by source and participant.

Participants in the prospective study were aged about 18 to 95 years, lived in some 24 United States geographic areas, and enrolled through a virtual design. In the prospective study, participants were assigned to cohorts based on the clinical history participants reported in a screening survey and a study questionnaire. Recovered participants in ImmuneRACE Cohort 3 were defined by two consecutive negative NP/OP PCR tests, clearance by a healthcare professional, or resolution of symptoms. In the prospective study, mobile phlebotomists collected whole blood, serum and a nasopharyngeal or oropharyngeal swab from each participant. Participants in the prospective study had the option to provide additional blood draws and questionnaires over a roughly 2-month period. Before DNA extraction, prospective study blood samples were shipped either frozen or at room temperature. Reading the germline V gene gives CDR1 SQVTM and CDR2 ANQGSEA. From the cysteine up to the phenylalanine, the CDR3 has a length of 9 residues. CDR3 DNA is the only sequence kept; it has 27 bases, read in frame from the first base. V drops 8 bases and J drops 6 bases, leaving 8 bases in between.

As regards this clone: It has no known antigen specificity. Base qualities are not provided; no much larger clone lies one nucleotide away.

TCRbeta CDR3 regions were amplified from genomic DNA by means of the immunoSEQ Assay, a bias-controlled multiplex PCR. The authors' pipeline ran thus. Nucleated cell counts per sample were estimated from amplification of reference gene primers within the assay. Sequence reads were collapsed and filtered to measure the absolute abundance of every unique TCRbeta CDR3 rearrangement. For each sample, productive Simpson clonality was calculated as the square root of Simpson's diversity index over productive rearrangements. This is the immuneACCESS table as TCRdb keeps it, with only in-frame sequences that have V and J called. A part of the clones is gone; compared with another copy, unresolved V genes explain less than half, and the rest is unexplained. V and J calls and clone size are given by that table; D and trimming were obtained from the DNA. A total of around 250,000 clones appear in this sample, 85% to 90% of them only once. The leading ten clones occupy about 1.5% of the sample.

Sequencing input: PBMCs or T cells enriched from blood (not recorded which). The rearrangement combines TRBV29-1 with TRBJ2-7; the D segment cannot be called with confidence. The sequence came from a woman aged 50 to 60 who had recovered from COVID-19. The DNA sequence follows: TGCAGCCCTCGGTGCGAGCAGTACTTC. It translates as CSPRCEQYF.